This is a list of T cell receptor beta chains from one sample in a study of radiotherapy plus CTLA-4 blockade in lung cancer. TCRdb's table, derived via immunoSEQ multiplex PCR, lists solely in-frame clones and lacks some. The sample lists 75,000 to 95,000 clones; about two thirds were seen once. The sample here was peripheral blood, taken from a patient treated with radiotherapy plus ipilimumab. These receptors came from a human donor with non-small cell lung cancer that progressed on radiotherapy plus ipilimumab. Both conserved end residues are part of each CDR3. A D gene is named only where the DNA matches it firmly. Size is omitted from some rows. Given values are once, few, many or a class for expanded clones.

v_gene	abundance	d_gene	j_gene	CDR3aa	CDR3nt
TRBV7-3	.	TRBD1	TRBJ2-2	CASSPYGTGNTGELFF	TGTGCCAGCAGCCCCTACGGGACAGGGAATACCGGGGAGCTGTTTTTT
TRBV28	.	.	TRBJ2-2	CASSLSQGYTGELFF	TGTGCCAGCAGTTTATCACAGGGTTACACCGGGGAGCTGTTTTTT
TRBV6-5	.	.	TRBJ1-2	CASSSGTAGYTF	TGTGCCAGCAGCTCAGGGACCGCTGGCTACACCTTC
TRBV7-9	.	.	TRBJ2-7	CASAGGPYEQYF	TGTGCCTCAGCCGGGGGGCCCTACGAGCAGTACTTC
TRBV6-5	few	TRBD2	TRBJ2-7	CATTLAGARYEQYF	TGTGCCACTACGTTAGCGGGAGCGCGCTACGAGCAGTACTTC
TRBV14	.	.	TRBJ1-1	CASSQGISSFF	TGTGCCAGCAGCCAGGGGATAAGTTCTTTCTTT
TRBV2	few	TRBD1	TRBJ2-7	CASGKDRENEQYF	TGTGCCAGCGGGAAGGACAGGGAAAACGAGCAGTACTTC
TRBV5-4	.	.	TRBJ1-3	CASTLRGVGNTIYF	TGTGCCAGCACCCTACGGGGGGTTGGAAACACCATATATTTT
TRBV18	.	TRBD1	TRBJ2-7	CASSPGTGSYEQYF	TGTGCCAGCTCTCCCGGGACAGGGTCCTACGAGCAGTACTTC
TRBV2	.	TRBD1	TRBJ1-4	CASTSGQGGNEKLFF	TGTGCCAGCACTTCCGGACAGGGGGGAAACGAAAAACTGTTTTTT
TRBV29-1	.	.	TRBJ2-7	CSVDSGDTYEQYF	TGCAGCGTTGACTCGGGGGACACCTACGAGCAGTACTTC
TRBV2	.	TRBD1	TRBJ2-7	CASSEQGAQPYEQYF	TGTGCCAGCAGTGAGCAGGGGGCGCAACCCTACGAGCAGTACTTC
TRBV4-2	.	.	TRBJ2-1	CASSQETGPYNEQFF	TGTGCCAGCAGCCAAGAGACTGGTCCCTACAATGAGCAGTTCTTC
TRBV7-9	.	.	TRBJ1-1	CASSPALGSTEAFF	TGTGCCAGCAGCCCCGCTTTGGGTAGCACTGAAGCTTTCTTT
TRBV27	.	.	TRBJ2-1	CASRRTGDNEQFF	TGTGCCAGCAGACGCACAGGTGACAATGAGCAGTTCTTC
TRBV7-9	.	.	TRBJ2-2	CASSSDSLGDTGELFF	TGTGCCAGCAGCTCGGACAGTTTGGGCGACACCGGGGAGCTGTTTTTT
TRBV13	.	TRBD2	TRBJ2-7	CASSSQGGFHEQYF	TGTGCCAGCAGCTCCCAGGGAGGGTTTCACGAGCAGTACTTC
TRBV19	.	.	TRBJ2-5	CASSPRDETQYF	TGTGCCAGTAGTCCCCGGGATGAGACCCAGTACTTC
TRBV6-6	.	TRBD1	TRBJ2-2	CASSFRQGSNTGELFF	TGTGCCAGCAGTTTCAGACAGGGAAGTAACACCGGGGAGCTGTTTTTT
TRBV7-9	.	TRBD2	TRBJ2-1	CASRNTGTTYNEQFF	TGTGCCAGCAGGAATACCGGGACTACCTACAATGAGCAGTTCTTC
TRBV4-3	few	TRBD2	TRBJ2-2	CASGRGENTGELFF	TGCGCCAGCGGGCGGGGGGAAAACACCGGGGAGCTGTTTTTT
TRBV6-6	few	.	TRBJ1-6	CASSYGGENSPLHF	TGTGCCAGCAGTTACGGGGGGGAGAATTCACCCCTCCACTTT